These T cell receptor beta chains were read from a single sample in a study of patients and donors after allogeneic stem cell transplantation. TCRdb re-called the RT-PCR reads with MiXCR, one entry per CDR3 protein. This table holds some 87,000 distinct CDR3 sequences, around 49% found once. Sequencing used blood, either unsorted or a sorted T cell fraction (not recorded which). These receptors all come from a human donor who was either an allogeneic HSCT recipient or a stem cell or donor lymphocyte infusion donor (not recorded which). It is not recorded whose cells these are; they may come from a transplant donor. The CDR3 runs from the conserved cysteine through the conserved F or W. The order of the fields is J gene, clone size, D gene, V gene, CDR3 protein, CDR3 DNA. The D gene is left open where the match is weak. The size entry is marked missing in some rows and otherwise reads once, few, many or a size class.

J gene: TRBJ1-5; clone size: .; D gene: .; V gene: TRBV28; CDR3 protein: CASRQHSLLNQPQHF; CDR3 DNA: TGTGCCAGCAGGCAGCACAGCTTATTAAATCAGCCCCAGCATTTT
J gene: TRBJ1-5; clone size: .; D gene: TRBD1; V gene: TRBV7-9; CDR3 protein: CASSTTGGNQPQHF; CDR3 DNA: TGTGCCAGCAGCACCACAGGGGGTAATCAGCCCCAGCATTTT
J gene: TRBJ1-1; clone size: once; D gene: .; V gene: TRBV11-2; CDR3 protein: CASSWAGDPFTEAFF; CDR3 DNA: TGTGCCAGCAGCTGGGCAGGCGACCCATTTACTGAAGCTTTCTTT
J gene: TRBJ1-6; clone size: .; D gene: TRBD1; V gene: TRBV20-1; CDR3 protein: CSARGQNNSPLHF; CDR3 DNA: TGCAGTGCTAGGGGACAGAATAATTCACCCCTCCACTTT
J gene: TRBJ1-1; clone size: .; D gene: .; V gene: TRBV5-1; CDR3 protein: CASSLEYMNTEAFF; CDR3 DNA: TGCGCCAGCAGCTTGGAGTACATGAACACTGAAGCTTTCTTT
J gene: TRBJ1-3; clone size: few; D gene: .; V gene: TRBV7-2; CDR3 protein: CASSIDRGGNTIYF; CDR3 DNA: TGTGCCAGCAGCATTGACAGAGGTGGAAACACCATATATTTT
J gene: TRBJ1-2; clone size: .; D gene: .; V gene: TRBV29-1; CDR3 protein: CSVEVGSWDYGYTF; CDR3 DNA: TGCAGCGTTGAAGTGGGAAGTTGGGACTATGGCTACACCTTC
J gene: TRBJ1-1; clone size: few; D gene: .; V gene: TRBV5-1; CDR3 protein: CASSLEQSNTEAFF; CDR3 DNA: TGCGCCAGCAGCTTGGAACAATCGAACACTGAAGCTTTCTTT
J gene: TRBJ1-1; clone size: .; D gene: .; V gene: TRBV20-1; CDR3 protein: CSARGWRLEAFF; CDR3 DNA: TGCAGTGCTAGGGGGTGGCGCCTTGAAGCTTTCTTT
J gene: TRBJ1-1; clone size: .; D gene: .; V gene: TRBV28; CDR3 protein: CASSLPEKMNTEAFF; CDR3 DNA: TGTGCCAGCAGTCTTCCGGAGAAGATGAACACTGAAGCTTTCTTT
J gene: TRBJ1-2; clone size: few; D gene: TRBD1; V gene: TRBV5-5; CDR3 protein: CASSLDRGRYGYTF; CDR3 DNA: TGTGCCAGCAGCCTGGACAGGGGACGCTATGGCTACACCTTC
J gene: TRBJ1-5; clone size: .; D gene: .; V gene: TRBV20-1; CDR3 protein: CSATTGQEGPQHF; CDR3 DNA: TGCAGTGCGACCACAGGGCAAGAGGGGCCCCAGCATTTT
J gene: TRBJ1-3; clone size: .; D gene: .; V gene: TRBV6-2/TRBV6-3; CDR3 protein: CASSYEQVSGNTIYF; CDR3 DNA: TGTGCCAGCAGTTATGAACAAGTCTCTGGAAACACCATATATTTT
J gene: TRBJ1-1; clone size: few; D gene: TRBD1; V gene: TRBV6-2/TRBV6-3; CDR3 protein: CASSYPIYRGLEAFF; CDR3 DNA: TGTGCCAGCAGTTACCCAATCTACAGGGGGCTTGAAGCTTTCTTT
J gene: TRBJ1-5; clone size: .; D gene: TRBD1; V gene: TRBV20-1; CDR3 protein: CSRGQGEQPQHF; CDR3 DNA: TGCAGTCGAGGACAGGGCGAACAGCCCCAGCATTTT
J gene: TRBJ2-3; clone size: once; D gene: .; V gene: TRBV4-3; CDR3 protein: CASSQVLGVTDTQYF; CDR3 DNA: TGCGCCAGCAGCCAAGTCCTGGGTGTCACAGATACGCAGTATTTT
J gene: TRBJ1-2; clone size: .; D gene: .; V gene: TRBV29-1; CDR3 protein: CSVEDQTLYGYTF; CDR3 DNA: TGCAGCGTTGAAGATCAGACTCTCTATGGCTACACCTTC
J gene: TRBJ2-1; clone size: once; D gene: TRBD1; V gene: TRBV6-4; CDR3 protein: CASSDSGTGDNEQFF; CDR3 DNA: TGTGCCAGCAGTGATTCCGGGACAGGGGACAATGAGCAGTTCTTC
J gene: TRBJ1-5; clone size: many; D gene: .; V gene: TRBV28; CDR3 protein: CASSLGQPQHF; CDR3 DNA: TGTGCCAGCAGTTTAGGTCAGCCCCAGCATTTT